Only a few counts were recorded for the clone carrying this T cell receptor (beta chain). A J-beta primer mix and a sample-barcoded 5' primer were used in a second PCR of roughly 6 to 11 cycles. Every molecule of cDNA carried a tag from a template-switch adaptor with 12 random nucleotides. MiXCR, applied by TCRdb to the 5' RACE reads, yields one record per CDR3 protein. The sample has approximately 1.5 million distinct CDR3 sequences, around 40% seen once; the top ten hold around 4%. This sample was included in a study of blood T cells in healthy people across ages. Looking at the study overall: Template switching recovered approximately one barcoded beta molecule for every two T cells.

Healthy Russian Caucasian donors spanned ages roughly 6 to 100 years. Isolated PBMCs totaled at least 6.5 million in each sample. Germline V gives CDR1 DFQATT, CDR2 SNEGSKA (reference sequence). V shed 1 base and J 0 bases; nucleotides not matched to a gene: 5. The CDR3 has 16 amino acids. This receptor was taken from a woman aged 18-29 years in good health. The sequenced material came from blood. The chain employs TRBV20-1 and TRBJ2-1, with 8 positions matching TRBD2. The DNA for the CDR3 is TGCAGTGCTAGAGTTGCGCGGGGGGCCTCCTACAATGAGCAGTTCTTC. Translated: CSARVARGASYNEQFF.